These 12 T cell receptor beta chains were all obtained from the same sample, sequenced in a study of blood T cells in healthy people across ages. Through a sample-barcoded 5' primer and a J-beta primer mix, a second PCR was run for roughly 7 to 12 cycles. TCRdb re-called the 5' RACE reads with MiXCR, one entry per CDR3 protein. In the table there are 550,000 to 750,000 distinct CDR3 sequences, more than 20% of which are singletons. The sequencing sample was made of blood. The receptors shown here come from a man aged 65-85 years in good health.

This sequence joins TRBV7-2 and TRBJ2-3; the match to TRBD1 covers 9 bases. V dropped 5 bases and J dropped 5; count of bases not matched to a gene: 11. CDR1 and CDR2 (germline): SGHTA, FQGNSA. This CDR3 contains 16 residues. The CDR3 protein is CASSLPGQGRRDTQYF. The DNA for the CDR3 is TGTGCCAGCAGCCTACCGGGACAGGGAAGAAGAGATACGCAGTATTTT. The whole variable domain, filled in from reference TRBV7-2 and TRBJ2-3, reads GAGVSQSPSNKVTEKGKDVELRCDPISGHTALYWYRQSLGQGLEFLIYFQGNSAPDKSGLPSDRFSAERTGGSVSTLTIQRTQQEDSAVYLCASSLPGQGRRDTQYFGPGTRLTVL.

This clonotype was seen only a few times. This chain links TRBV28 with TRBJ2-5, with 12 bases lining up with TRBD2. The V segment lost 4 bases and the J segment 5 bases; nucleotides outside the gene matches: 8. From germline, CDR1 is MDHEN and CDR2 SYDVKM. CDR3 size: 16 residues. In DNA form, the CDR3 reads TGTGCCAGCAGTTCGGCTAGCGGGAGGGCCTGGGAGACCCAGTACTTC. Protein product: CASSSASGRAWETQYF.

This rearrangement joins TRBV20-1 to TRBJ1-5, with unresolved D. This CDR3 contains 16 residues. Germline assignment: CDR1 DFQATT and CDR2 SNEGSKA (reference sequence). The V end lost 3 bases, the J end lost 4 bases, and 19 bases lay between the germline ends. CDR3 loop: CSASNVAARTNQPQHF. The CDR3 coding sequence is TGCAGTGCTAGTAATGTTGCCGCCAGAACAAATCAGCCCCAGCATTTT.

CDR3 residues: CASSLGSSVYGYTF. CDR3 in DNA: TGTGCCAGCAGCTTGGGCTCGAGCGTCTATGGCTACACCTTC. V usage is TRBV5-6 and J usage is TRBJ1-2, with D uncertain. Trimming pared 0 bases from V and 4 bases from J, leaving 10 bases between. The CDR3 runs 14 residues. Germline V lookup: CDR1 SGHDT, CDR2 YYEEEE. The variable domain in full, with the rest retrieved from reference TRBV5-6 and TRBJ1-2, is DAGVTQSPTHLIKTRGQQVTLRCSPKSGHDTVSWYQQALGQGPQFIFQYYEEEERQRGNFPDRFSGHQFPNYSSELNVNALLLGDSALYLCASSLGSSVYGYTFGSGTRLTVV.

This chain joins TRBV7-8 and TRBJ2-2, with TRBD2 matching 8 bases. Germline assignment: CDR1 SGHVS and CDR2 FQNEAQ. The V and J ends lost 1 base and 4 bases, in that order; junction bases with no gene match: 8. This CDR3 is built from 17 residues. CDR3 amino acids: CASSLVTGLEPTGELFF. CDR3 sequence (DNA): TGTGCCAGCAGCTTAGTAACGGGACTAGAGCCCACCGGGGAGCTGTTTTTT.

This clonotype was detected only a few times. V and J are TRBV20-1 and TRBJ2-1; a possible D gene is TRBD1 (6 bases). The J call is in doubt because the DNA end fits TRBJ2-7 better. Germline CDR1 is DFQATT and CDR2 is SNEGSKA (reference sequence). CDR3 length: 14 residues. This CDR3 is CSARVGGRVYEQYF. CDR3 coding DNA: TGCAGTGCTAGAGTAGGGGGAAGGGTCTACGAGCAGTACTTC.

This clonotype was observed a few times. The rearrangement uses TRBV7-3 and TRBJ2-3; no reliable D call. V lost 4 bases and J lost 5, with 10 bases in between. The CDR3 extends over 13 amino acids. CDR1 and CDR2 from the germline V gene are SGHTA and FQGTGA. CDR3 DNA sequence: TGTGCCAGCAGCTCCCAGGCCAGAGATACGCAGTATTTT. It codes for CASSSQARDTQYF.

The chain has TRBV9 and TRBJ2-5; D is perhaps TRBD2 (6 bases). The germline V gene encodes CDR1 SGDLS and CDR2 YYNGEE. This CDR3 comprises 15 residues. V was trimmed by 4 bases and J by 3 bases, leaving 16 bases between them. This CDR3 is CASSPSGTSKETQYF. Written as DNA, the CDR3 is TGTGCCAGCAGCCCCTCCGGGACTTCAAAAGAGACCCAGTACTTC.

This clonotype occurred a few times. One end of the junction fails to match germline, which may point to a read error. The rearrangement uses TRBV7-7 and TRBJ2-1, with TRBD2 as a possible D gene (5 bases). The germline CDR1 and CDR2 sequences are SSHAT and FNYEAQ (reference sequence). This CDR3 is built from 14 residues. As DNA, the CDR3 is TGTGCTAGCAGCTATGGACTGGGTTACAATGAGCAGTTCTTC. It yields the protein CASSYGLGYNEQFF.

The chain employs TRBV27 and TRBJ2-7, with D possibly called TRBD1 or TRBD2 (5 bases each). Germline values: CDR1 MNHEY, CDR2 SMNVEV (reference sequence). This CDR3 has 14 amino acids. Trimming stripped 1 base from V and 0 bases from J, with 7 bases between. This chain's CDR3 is CASSLLGDSYEQYF. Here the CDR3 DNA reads TGTGCCAGCAGTTTATTGGGGGACTCCTACGAGCAGTACTTC.

This chain's CDR3 is CSARPRDGPYGYTF. The CDR3 DNA sequence: TGCAGTGCTAGGCCAAGGGACGGTCCCTATGGCTACACCTTC. This rearrangement joins TRBV20-1 to TRBJ1-2, with TRBD1 as a possible D gene (5 bases). The V end lost 3 bases, the J end lost 4 bases, and 15 bases lay between the germline ends. Germline V gene lookup returns CDR1 DFQATT and CDR2 SNEGSKA (reference sequence). CDR3 length: 14 amino acids.

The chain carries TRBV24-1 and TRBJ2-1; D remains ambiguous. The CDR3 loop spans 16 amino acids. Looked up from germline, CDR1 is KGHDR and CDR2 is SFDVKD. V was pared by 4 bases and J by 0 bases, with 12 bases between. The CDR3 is CATSDPDGVSYNEQFF. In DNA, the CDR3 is TGTGCCACCAGTGACCCTGATGGCGTCTCCTACAATGAGCAGTTCTTC.